This entry describes one TCR beta chain. Its antigen is currently unknown. The sample is drawn from a study of T cells after yellow fever vaccination. Findings and limits, study-wide: Some clonotypes were seen in both the CD4 and the CD8 compartments. These made up a small share and likely arose from convergent recombination. Abundant bulk-derived clonotypes could contaminate FACS-sorted repertoires. Peaking on day 5 versus 15, the secondary response was faster but weaker.

5'RACE template switching added a universal primer site and UMIs to TCR cDNA. Each CDR3 protein gets one entry after TCRdb re-called the 5' RACE reads with MiXCR. The table lists 500,000 to 650,000 distinct CDR3 sequences, roughly a sixth of them singletons. The V gene's germline CDR1 is DFQATT and CDR2 SNEGSKA (reference sequence). Deletions cut 0 bases from V and 4 bases from J, with 21 bases between. The CDR3 contains 18 residues. Material: PBMCs, obtained less than 6 days after the first yellow fever vaccination. This TCR was recovered from a man aged 18 to 30 who received the YFV17D yellow fever vaccine. The J gene is TRBJ2-2, the V gene TRBV20-1, with D tentatively TRBD2 (6 bases). The CDR3 sequence: CSARDPPSTSQSTGELFF. CDR3 DNA: TGCAGTGCTAGAGATCCTCCCTCGACTAGTCAGAGCACCGGGGAGCTGTTTTTT.